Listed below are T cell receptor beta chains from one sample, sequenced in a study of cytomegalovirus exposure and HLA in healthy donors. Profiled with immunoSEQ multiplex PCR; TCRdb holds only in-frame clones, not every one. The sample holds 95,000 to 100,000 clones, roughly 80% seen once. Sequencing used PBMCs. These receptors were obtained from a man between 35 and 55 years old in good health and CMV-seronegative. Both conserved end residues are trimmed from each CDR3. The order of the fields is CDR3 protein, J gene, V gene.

cdr3_aa: SVEDTGGTDEQF
j_call: TRBJ2-1
v_call: TRBV29-1

cdr3_aa: ASTGNSNQPQH
j_call: TRBJ1-5
v_call: TRBV6-5

cdr3_aa: ASKEGTSTYEQY
j_call: TRBJ2-7
v_call: TRBV2

cdr3_aa: ASSRQGETQY
j_call: TRBJ2-5
v_call: TRBV6-5

cdr3_aa: ASSGTGGNGYT
j_call: TRBJ1-2
v_call: TRBV2

cdr3_aa: AWGALTQY
j_call: TRBJ2-5
v_call: TRBV30

cdr3_aa: ASSVGWGGWYEQY
j_call: .
v_call: TRBV9

cdr3_aa: ASSKGTVQETQY
j_call: TRBJ2-5
v_call: TRBV11-2

cdr3_aa: ASSAPSNTIY
j_call: TRBJ1-3
v_call: TRBV6-1

cdr3_aa: ASSLWDRGYTGELF
j_call: TRBJ2-2
v_call: TRBV7-8

cdr3_aa: SSSSGTTLTEAF
j_call: TRBJ1-1
v_call: TRBV7-9

cdr3_aa: ATRSGGHTDTQY
j_call: TRBJ2-3
v_call: TRBV28

cdr3_aa: ASSLGLVSDTQY
j_call: TRBJ2-3
v_call: TRBV7-9

cdr3_aa: ASRGTGRGWTQY
j_call: TRBJ2-5
v_call: TRBV6-1

cdr3_aa: ASATGGVGEQY
j_call: TRBJ2-7
v_call: TRBV6-1

cdr3_aa: ASSRIPDRDYGYT
j_call: TRBJ1-2
v_call: TRBV27

cdr3_aa: ASSSRGLNTEAF
j_call: TRBJ1-1
v_call: TRBV7-2

cdr3_aa: ASGRESTNEKLF
j_call: TRBJ1-4
v_call: TRBV19

cdr3_aa: ASRFGGEENTEAF
j_call: TRBJ1-1
v_call: TRBV5-1

cdr3_aa: ASSPLAGDGNTIY
j_call: TRBJ1-3
v_call: TRBV19

cdr3_aa: ASSIDPTKRETQY
j_call: TRBJ2-5
v_call: TRBV19

cdr3_aa: ASSIDPRGSSPLH
j_call: TRBJ1-6
v_call: TRBV19

cdr3_aa: AWTGHDQETQY
j_call: TRBJ2-5
v_call: TRBV30

cdr3_aa: ASSPRQGAVETQY
j_call: TRBJ2-5
v_call: TRBV27

cdr3_aa: ASSPLAGGLPPHWNEQF
j_call: TRBJ2-1
v_call: TRBV9

cdr3_aa: ASSTNVGTEAF
j_call: TRBJ1-1
v_call: TRBV7-2

cdr3_aa: ASSRTGGNTIY
j_call: TRBJ1-3
v_call: TRBV5-4

cdr3_aa: ASSYGGEFSPLH
j_call: TRBJ1-6
v_call: TRBV5-1

cdr3_aa: ANSKRRNQPQH
j_call: TRBJ1-5
v_call: TRBV6-4

cdr3_aa: ASSLRPGQGVYEQY
j_call: .
v_call: TRBV5-1

cdr3_aa: ASSRDWFSGANVLT
j_call: TRBJ2-6
v_call: TRBV28

cdr3_aa: AISDRDRGAVETQY
j_call: TRBJ2-5
v_call: TRBV10-3

cdr3_aa: ASSPNVGGAF
j_call: TRBJ1-1
v_call: TRBV28

cdr3_aa: ASSYTWNEQF
j_call: TRBJ2-1
v_call: TRBV6-5

cdr3_aa: ASSDGQMNTEAF
j_call: TRBJ1-1
v_call: TRBV19

cdr3_aa: AWTRDLYGYT
j_call: TRBJ1-2
v_call: TRBV30

cdr3_aa: ASSRLYSNTQY
j_call: TRBJ2-3
v_call: TRBV11-3

cdr3_aa: ASSFANEKLF
j_call: TRBJ1-4
v_call: TRBV7-8

cdr3_aa: RGWTGKTAF
j_call: TRBJ1-1
v_call: TRBV6-1

cdr3_aa: ASSRGGTSTDTQY
j_call: TRBJ2-3
v_call: TRBV5-1

cdr3_aa: ASSLVRGSEQF
j_call: TRBJ2-1
v_call: TRBV5-5

cdr3_aa: ASRAGQGASYEQY
j_call: TRBJ2-7
v_call: TRBV10-1

cdr3_aa: ASSPGQGKWANYGYT
j_call: TRBJ1-2
v_call: TRBV7-8

cdr3_aa: ASSDGGSRTYEQY
j_call: TRBJ2-7
v_call: TRBV6-1

cdr3_aa: ASSQERGTLLSPLH
j_call: TRBJ1-6
v_call: TRBV4-2

cdr3_aa: SSSLLRPSSYNEQF
j_call: TRBJ2-1
v_call: TRBV7-9

cdr3_aa: ASSAQGLAGKDTQY
j_call: TRBJ2-3
v_call: TRBV6-4

cdr3_aa: SSSLGTGGGFGYT
j_call: TRBJ1-2
v_call: TRBV7-9

cdr3_aa: ASMAGAGYEQY
j_call: TRBJ2-7
v_call: TRBV6-1

cdr3_aa: ASSANAGGRNEQF
j_call: TRBJ2-1
v_call: TRBV10-1

cdr3_aa: ASTPRATNEKLF
j_call: TRBJ1-4
v_call: TRBV6-1

cdr3_aa: ASTWGEMGYT
j_call: TRBJ1-2
v_call: TRBV5-4

cdr3_aa: ASSQTSTGRLYGYT
j_call: TRBJ1-2
v_call: TRBV4-1

cdr3_aa: AWSTGTEAF
j_call: TRBJ1-1
v_call: TRBV30

cdr3_aa: ASSHGPDTEAF
j_call: TRBJ1-1
v_call: TRBV7-8

cdr3_aa: ASSGSGSYFTDTQY
j_call: TRBJ2-3
v_call: TRBV19

cdr3_aa: ASSPGQNYGYT
j_call: TRBJ1-2
v_call: TRBV7-9

cdr3_aa: ASHMTRDTGELF
j_call: TRBJ2-2
v_call: TRBV19

cdr3_aa: ASGLYEQY
j_call: TRBJ2-7
v_call: TRBV6-1